The clone carrying this T cell receptor beta chain was picked up one time. Its target is not known. The data derive from a study of OX40 agonist ivuxolimab in advanced cancers. Repertoires were generated with immunoSEQ multiplex PCR, while TCRdb's copy carries only in-frame clones and drops some. The sample records tens of thousands of clones, approximately 92% being singletons. CDR1 and CDR2 from the germline V gene are SGHRS and YFSETQ. The CDR3 loop spans 11 amino acids. V dropped 3 bases and J dropped 6 bases, with 7 bases sitting between them. Study-level findings and limits: Nonresponders included some who also had low normalized T-cell clonal expansion. Average numbers of expanded clones were greater in CD8+ T cells than in CD4+. The study observed clonal expansion of CD4+ and CD8+ blood T cells by week 6 at 0.1 to 3.0 mg/kg.

The chain couples TRBV5-1 to TRBJ2-7, with unresolved D. Sequences were derived from CD4+ or CD8+ T cells sorted from blood, sampled in a trial of the OX40 agonist ivuxolimab. The receptor was derived from an adult with an advanced solid tumor such as melanoma, head and neck, liver or kidney cancer. The CDR3 nucleotides read TGCGCCAGCAGCTCCGGACCCGAGCAGTACTTC. Translating gives CASSSGPEQYF.